The rows below give T cell receptor beta chains drawn from one sample of a study of blood T cell repertoires in COVID-19. Repertoires were generated with immunoSEQ multiplex PCR, while TCRdb's copy carries only in-frame clones and drops some. The sample records tens of thousands of clones, about nine tenths being singletons. Sequenced sample: peripheral blood. The source of these receptors is a man aged 60 to 75 with active COVID-19. CDR3s leave out the opening cysteine and the closing phenylalanine or tryptophan.

v_call cdr3_length cdr3_aa
TRBV10-3 12 AISPGVSTDTQY
TRBV3-1/TRBV3-2 13 ASSQGTGVNSPLH
TRBV5-1 11 ASSSGQGYEQY
TRBV7-8 12 ASSLLEENQPQH
TRBV3-1/TRBV3-2 12 ASSFRRGVDGYT
TRBV6-5 13 ASRGEIASTDTQY
TRBV5-1 13 ASSLAGLGGNTIY
TRBV2 13 ASSEARGSLYEQY
TRBV5-8 14 ASSLRSGFTQYEQF
TRBV3-1/TRBV3-2 16 ASSSPTSGVGGLDTQY
TRBV21-1 16 ASRNTSYRTGSAGELF
TRBV4-1 11 ASSQDRNYGYT
TRBV7-2 12 ASSLGQGAFPQH
TRBV19 14 ASSIRAGINTDTQY
TRBV5-1 14 ASSQRQGASVDTQY
TRBV30 11 AWSPGLGETQY
TRBV7-6 16 ASSLVAGGRLRNTEAF
TRBV7-3 13 ASSLTGLAGDRQY
TRBV28 11 ASSTPPVETQY
TRBV29-1 11 SVESTSTDTQY
TRBV5-4 14 ASSLVPQGIAETQY
TRBV11-2 11 ASSLNREGPQH
TRBV10-3 11 AVSPGLAEKQY
TRBV7-2 11 ASSSSTNEKLF
TRBV5-1 11 ASSSGTSGTLY
TRBV6-1 11 ASSDVRGYGYT
TRBV9 14 ASSVPGLASNNEQF
TRBV5-1 13 ASSLGLVIKNIQY
TRBV11-2 16 ASSLAGGLAEHSYEQY
TRBV6-2/TRBV6-3 14 ASSYSGTGGRYGYT
TRBV5-6 12 ASSLAGPRAEAF